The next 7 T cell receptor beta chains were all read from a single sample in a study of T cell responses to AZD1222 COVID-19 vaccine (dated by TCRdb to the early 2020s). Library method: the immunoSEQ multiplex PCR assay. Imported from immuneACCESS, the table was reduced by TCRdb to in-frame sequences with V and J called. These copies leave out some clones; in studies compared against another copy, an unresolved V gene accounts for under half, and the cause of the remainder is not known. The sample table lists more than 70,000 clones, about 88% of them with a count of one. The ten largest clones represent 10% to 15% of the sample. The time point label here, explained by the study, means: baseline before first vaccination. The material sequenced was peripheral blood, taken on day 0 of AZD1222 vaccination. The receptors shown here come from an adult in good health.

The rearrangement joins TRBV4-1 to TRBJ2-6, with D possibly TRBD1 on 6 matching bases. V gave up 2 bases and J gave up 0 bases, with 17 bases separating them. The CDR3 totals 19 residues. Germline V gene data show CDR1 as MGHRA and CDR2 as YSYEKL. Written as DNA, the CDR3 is TGCGCCAGCAGCCAACCTATGAGGGACAACAGCTCTGGGGCCAACGTCCTGACTTTC. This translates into CASSQPMRDNSSGANVLTF.

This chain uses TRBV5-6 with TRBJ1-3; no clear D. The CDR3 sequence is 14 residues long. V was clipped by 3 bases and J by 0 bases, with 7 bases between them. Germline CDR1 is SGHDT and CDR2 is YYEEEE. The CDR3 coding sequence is TGTGCCAGCAGCTCACACCTCTCTGGAAACACCATATATTTT. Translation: CASSSHLSGNTIYF.

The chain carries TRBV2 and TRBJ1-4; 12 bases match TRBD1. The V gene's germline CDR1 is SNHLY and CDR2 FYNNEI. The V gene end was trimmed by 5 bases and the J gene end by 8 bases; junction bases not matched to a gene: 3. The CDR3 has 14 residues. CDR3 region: CASSTGTGGEKLFF. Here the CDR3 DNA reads TGTGCCAGCAGTACCGGGACAGGGGGCGAAAAACTGTTTTTT.

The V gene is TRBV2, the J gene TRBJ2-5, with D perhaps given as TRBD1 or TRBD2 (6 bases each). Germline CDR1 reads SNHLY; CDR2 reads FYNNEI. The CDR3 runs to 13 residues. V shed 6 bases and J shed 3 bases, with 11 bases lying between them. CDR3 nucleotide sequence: TGTGCCAGCAGATCGGGGGACAAAGAGACCCAGTACTTC. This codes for CASRSGDKETQYF. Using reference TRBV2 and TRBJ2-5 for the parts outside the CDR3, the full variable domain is EPEVTQTPSHQVTQMGQEVILRCVPISNHLYFYWYRQILGQKVEFLVSFYNNEISEKSEIFDDQFSVERPDGSNFTLKIRSTKLEDSAMYFCASRSGDKETQYFGPGTRLLVL.

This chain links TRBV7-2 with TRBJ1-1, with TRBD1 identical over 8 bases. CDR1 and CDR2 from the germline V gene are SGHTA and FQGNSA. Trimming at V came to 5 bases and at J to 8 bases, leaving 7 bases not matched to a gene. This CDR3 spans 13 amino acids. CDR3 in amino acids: CASSQYHRGEAFF. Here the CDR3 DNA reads TGTGCCAGCAGCCAGTACCACAGGGGGGAAGCTTTCTTT.

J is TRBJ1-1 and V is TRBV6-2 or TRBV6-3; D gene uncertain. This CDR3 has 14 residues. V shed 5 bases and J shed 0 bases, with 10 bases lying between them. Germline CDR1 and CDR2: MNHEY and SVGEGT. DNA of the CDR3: TGTGCCAGCAGTGCGCAGTTTCTGAACACTGAAGCTTTCTTT. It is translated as CASSAQFLNTEAFF.

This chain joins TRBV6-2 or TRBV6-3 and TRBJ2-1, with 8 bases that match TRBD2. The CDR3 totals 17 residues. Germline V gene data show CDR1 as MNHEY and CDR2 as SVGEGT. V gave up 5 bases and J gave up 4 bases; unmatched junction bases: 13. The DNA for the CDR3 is TGTGCCAGCAGTCCCGCCGATACTAGCGGACTTTACAATGAGCAGTTCTTC. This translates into CASSPADTSGLYNEQFF.